These 18 T cell receptor beta chains originate from one sample sequenced in a study of blood T cell repertoires in COVID-19. Method: immunoSEQ multiplex PCR; TCRdb's copy keeps in-frame clones and lacks some. The sample shows fewer than 350,000 clones, 88% of them seen only once. The specimen was PBMCs or T cells enriched from blood (not recorded which). Receptors were obtained from a woman in her fifties or sixties in a cohort exposed to, infected with or recovered from COVID-19 (not recorded which).

This chain uses TRBV28 with TRBJ2-3; D remains ambiguous. This CDR3 is 13 amino acids long. Per the germline V gene, CDR1 is MDHEN and CDR2 is SYDVKM. V lost 5 bases and J 2 bases, leaving 8 bases between the germline ends. The CDR3 spells CASSPHSTDTQYF. CDR3 nucleotide sequence: TGTGCCAGCAGTCCCCACTCCACAGATACGCAGTATTTT.

The J gene is TRBJ1-1, the V gene TRBV11-2, with 9 bases fitting TRBD1. There are 17 residues in the CDR3. CDR1 and CDR2 from the germline V gene are SGHAT and FQNNGV. V dropped 0 bases and J dropped 8; count of bases not matched to a gene: 13. The CDR3 coding sequence is TGTGCCAGCAGCTTAGATAATCGGCTCGGACAGGGGACCGAAGCTTTCTTT. As protein: CASSLDNRLGQGTEAFF.

With respect to this clone: Other DNA variants within this sample encode the same CDR3. V usage is TRBV9 and J usage is TRBJ1-3; 7 bases line up with TRBD1. This CDR3 has 15 residues. Germline V CDR1 and CDR2: SGDLS, YYNGEE. Losses at the gene ends were 0 bases for V and 0 bases for J; bases not matched to a gene: 0. CDR3 in DNA: TGTGCCAGCAGCGTAGGACAGGGCTCTGGAAACACCATATATTTT. It is translated as CASSVGQGSGNTIYF.

This chain uses TRBV29-1 with TRBJ2-3, with TRBD2 as a possible D gene (6 bases). The CDR3 extends over 13 amino acids. Germline V gives CDR1 SQVTM, CDR2 ANQGSEA. Trimming stripped 4 bases from V and 2 bases from J, with 10 bases between. As DNA, the CDR3 is TGCAGCGTTGGTAGCGGCCCCACAGATACGCAGTATTTT. This gives the protein CSVGSGPTDTQYF.

The chain combines TRBV11-3 with TRBJ2-1; 12 bases line up with TRBD2. The V and J ends lost 5 bases and 4 bases, in that order; junction bases with no gene match: 3. Germline CDR1 reads SGHNT; CDR2 reads YENEEA. The CDR3 is 15 amino acids. In DNA form, the CDR3 reads TGTGCCAGCAGCCCGCTAGCGGGAGGGTACAATGAGCAGTTCTTC. It codes for CASSPLAGGYNEQFF.

This chain joins TRBV28 and TRBJ1-1; TRBD1 matches at 7 bases. The germline gives CDR1 MDHEN, CDR2 SYDVKM. The junction had 11 bases not matched to a gene; V was cut back by 6 bases and J by 4 bases. This CDR3 spans 15 amino acids. The CDR3 spells CASSSLGQATTEAFF. The CDR3 DNA is TGTGCCAGCAGCTCGTTAGGACAGGCGACCACTGAAGCTTTCTTT.

The chain joins TRBV15 to TRBJ2-1; TRBD1 matches at 8 bases. The V gene end was trimmed by 5 bases and the J gene end by 3 bases; junction bases not matched to a gene: 3. The CDR3 extends over 14 amino acids. Per germline, CDR1 LNHNV and CDR2 YYDKDF (reference sequence). The CDR3, as DNA: TGTGCCACCAGCCCAGGGACAGGCTACAATGAGCAGTTCTTC. Translation gives CATSPGTGYNEQFF.

The chain links TRBV4-2 to TRBJ2-5; 10 positions match TRBD1. The CDR3 has 15 residues. J gave up 2 bases and V 2 bases, and 2 bases lay outside the gene matches. Germline-derived CDR1 and CDR2 are LGHNA and YNFKEQ. CDR3 protein: CASSQWTGGQETQYF. The CDR3 DNA reads as TGTGCCAGCAGCCAATGGACAGGGGGTCAAGAGACCCAGTACTTC.

The chain combines TRBV19 with TRBJ2-1; TRBD2 might be the D (5 bases). This CDR3 has 15 residues. Germline V gene data show CDR1 as LNHDA and CDR2 as SQIVND (reference sequence). Between the trimmed V and J ends, which lost 6 bases and 2 bases, there was a span of 14 bases. The CDR3 is CASRAERTAYNEQFF. CDR3 DNA: TGTGCCAGTAGAGCGGAGCGGACCGCCTACAATGAGCAGTTCTTC. The whole variable domain, remainder taken from reference TRBV19 and TRBJ2-1, is DGGITQSPKYLFRKEGQNVTLSCEQNLNHDAMYWYRQDPGQGLRLIYYSQIVNDFQKGDIAEGYSVSREKKESFPLTVTSAQKNPTAFYLCASRAERTAYNEQFFGPGTRLTVL.

This clone was recorded a few times. This chain joins TRBV4-2 and TRBJ1-2; D may be TRBD1 (6 bases). V was shortened by 1 base and J by 2 bases, with 14 bases between the two germline ends. The germline CDR1 and CDR2 sequences are LGHNA and YNFKEQ. The CDR3 sequence is 16 residues long. CDR3 in amino acids: CASSQVRGNSNYGYTF. The CDR3 nucleotides are TGTGCCAGCAGCCAAGTGAGGGGGAATAGCAACTATGGCTACACCTTC.

The chain recombines TRBV12-3 or TRBV12-4 with TRBJ2-3, with D possibly being TRBD1 (6 bases). Trimming pared 7 bases from V and 3 bases from J, leaving 8 bases between. The CDR3 is 12 residues long. The CDR3 sequence: CASKGGTDTQYF. CDR3 in DNA: TGTGCCAGCAAAGGGGGAACAGATACGCAGTATTTT.

The chain recombines TRBV27 with TRBJ1-1; perhaps TRBD1 as D (6 bases). Germline-derived CDR1 and CDR2 are MNHEY and SMNVEV (reference sequence). Trimming took off 7 bases at V and 0 bases at J, with 21 bases between the two ends. The CDR3 is made up of 17 amino acids. The DNA of the CDR3 is TGTGCCAGCACCCCAAGGGGGAGAGGGCACATGAACACTGAAGCTTTCTTT. It encodes CASTPRGRGHMNTEAFF.

The chain couples TRBV11-2 to TRBJ1-4, with D possibly TRBD1 on 5 matching bases. Between the trimmed V and J ends, which lost 1 base and 11 bases, there was a span of 11 bases. Looked up from germline, CDR1 is SGHAT and CDR2 is FQNNGV. This CDR3 contains 13 residues. In DNA, the CDR3 is TGTGCCAGCAGCTTAGCCGGAGGGGCCAAACTGTTTTTT. Amino acids: CASSLAGGAKLFF.

V is TRBV18 and J is TRBJ2-1, with unresolved D. Germline-derived CDR1 and CDR2 are KGHSH and LQKENI. The germline V and J ends were trimmed by 1 base and 7 bases, with 14 bases remaining between them. This CDR3 is 15 amino acids long. The CDR3 sequence is CASSPQTYGANEQFF. The CDR3 DNA is TGTGCCAGCTCACCACAGACCTACGGAGCTAATGAGCAGTTCTTC.

This clone was detected a few times. This sequence joins TRBV10-1 and TRBJ2-2, with TRBD2 identical over 11 bases. This CDR3 region has 16 residues. In germline, CDR1 is WNHNN, CDR2 SYGVQD (reference sequence). After removal of 4 bases from V and 2 bases from J, the junction contained 3 bases not matched to a gene. The CDR3: CASSALAGGNTGELFF. CDR3 coding DNA: TGCGCCAGCAGTGCGCTAGCGGGGGGAAACACCGGGGAGCTGTTTTTT.

The chain combines TRBV2 with TRBJ2-5, with a possible D match to TRBD1 (6 bases). This CDR3 is 15 amino acids long. The V gene lost 6 bases and the J gene lost 5 bases, with 19 bases spanning the gap. The germline V gene encodes CDR1 SNHLY and CDR2 FYNNEI. CDR3 residues: CASRQNTQGGETQYF. CDR3 bases: TGTGCCAGCAGGCAGAATACACAGGGTGGCGAGACCCAGTACTTC. Filled out from reference TRBV2 and TRBJ2-5, the complete variable domain reads EPEVTQTPSHQVTQMGQEVILRCVPISNHLYFYWYRQILGQKVEFLVSFYNNEISEKSEIFDDQFSVERPDGSNFTLKIRSTKLEDSAMYFCASRQNTQGGETQYFGPGTRLLVL.

The chain combines TRBV7-2 with TRBJ1-2; maybe TRBD1 (5 bases). Per germline, CDR1 SGHTA and CDR2 FQGNSA. The CDR3 loop spans 15 amino acids. Trimming removed 1 base at V and 2 bases at J, with 11 bases between. CDR3 loop: CASSLGVGVNYGYTF. The CDR3 coding sequence is TGTGCCAGCAGCTTAGGGGTAGGGGTGAACTATGGCTACACCTTC. Together with reference TRBV7-2 and TRBJ1-2, the CDR3 gives the full variable domain: GAGVSQSPSNKVTEKGKDVELRCDPISGHTALYWYRQSLGQGLEFLIYFQGNSAPDKSGLPSDRFSAERTGGSVSTLTIQRTQQEDSAVYLCASSLGVGVNYGYTFGSGTRLTVV.

The CDR3 coding sequence is TGTGCCTGGAGTGTTCAGGGGGGCTATGGCTACACCTTC. Translation: CAWSVQGGYGYTF. This rearrangement joins TRBV30 to TRBJ1-2; 7 positions agree with TRBD1. The germline V gene encodes CDR1 GTSNPN and CDR2 SVGIG (reference sequence). The CDR3 runs 13 residues. Unmatched junction bases numbered 2, after V lost 0 bases and J lost 4 bases.